Described below is a single TCR beta chain sequence and its context. Authors' methods: For nucleated cells, counts were estimated from reference gene primer amplification. The method was immunoSEQ multiplex PCR; TCRdb's version includes in-frame clones alone and lacks a portion of them. Clone size and the V and J calls come from that table; the DNA yielded D and trimming. The sample lists about 240,000 clones, around 79% seen once, with about 3.5% in the top ten. Trimming stripped 7 bases from V and 0 bases from J, with 15 bases between. The CDR3 has 15 residues. The germline gives CDR1 MGHDK, CDR2 SYGVNS. This entry is derived from a study of blood T cell repertoires in COVID-19. For the study at large: Specimens from acute and convalescent COVID-19 originated in the United States, Italy and Spain. PBMCs, B-cell-depleted T cells, or T cells were the source of the cDNA or gDNA that made up the material.

Sample: peripheral blood. The TCR was taken from a woman of 80 years or more with acute or convalescent COVID-19. The V gene is TRBV25-1, the J gene TRBJ1-1; D is ambiguous. The CDR3 nucleotides are TGTGCCAGCATCCCCGGGAATTTCATGAACACTGAAGCTTTCTTT. Its protein product is CASIPGNFMNTEAFF.